These 32 T cell receptor beta chains were sequenced from one sample in a study of T-cell reconstitution after alpha-beta-depleted transplantation in children. Unique molecular identifiers featured in how the TCRbeta library was prepared. Each CDR3 protein is one row after TCRdb ran MiXCR on the PCR reads. The table shows around 800,000 distinct CDR3 sequences, with 16% occurring only once. The material sequenced was PBMCs, mostly from graft donor cells, taken 360 days after TCRalphabeta/CD19-depleted stem cell transplant. Receptor source: a male patient younger than 18 who had a stem cell transplant for acute lymphoblastic leukemia, so the T cells may come from the graft donor.

This clonotype was seen repeatedly, ten times or more. The chain couples TRBV12-3 or TRBV12-4 to TRBJ1-1; D is uncertain. The germline V and J ends were trimmed by 6 bases and 7 bases, with 15 bases remaining between them. This CDR3 has 13 amino acids. This CDR3 reads CASSLGRRSEAFF. Written as DNA, the CDR3 is TGTGCCAGCAGCCTCGGACGGCGGAGTGAAGCTTTCTTT.

Ten or more counts support this clonotype. The chain carries TRBV5-1 and TRBJ2-1; a weak D match, TRBD2 (5 bases). Germline loops: CDR1 SGHRS, CDR2 YFSETQ. V lost 2 bases and J 8 bases, leaving 8 bases between the germline ends. CDR3 size: 12 residues. The CDR3 DNA follows: TGCGCCAGCAGCTTATGGGGAGATGAGCAGTTCTTC. Protein product: CASSLWGDEQFF. Together with reference TRBV5-1 and TRBJ2-1, the CDR3 gives the full variable domain: KAGVTQTPRYLIKTRGQQVTLSCSPISGHRSVSWYQQTPGQGLQFLFEYFSETQRNKGNFPGRFSGRQFSNSRSEMNVSTLELGDSALYLCASSLWGDEQFFGPGTRLTVL.

This clonotype was counted a few times. The chain carries TRBV18 and TRBJ1-5; D may be TRBD1 (6 bases). Germline V gene sequence: CDR1 KGHSH, CDR2 LQKENI. The CDR3 is 17 residues long. With 4 bases removed from V and 4 bases from J, the gap between germline ends came to 20 bases. The CDR3 loop is CASSQLQGVGSNQPQHF. The CDR3 DNA follows: TGTGCCAGCTCACAACTACAGGGAGTTGGGAGTAATCAGCCCCAGCATTTT.

The chain joins TRBV21-1 to TRBJ2-5; the D call in the table, TRBD1, was not verified against the DNA. TRBV21-1 is given as a pseudogene. The CDR3 covers 16 residues. CDR3 in amino acids: CASSQRDRGPQETQYF. The CDR3 bases are TGTGCCAGCAGTCAACGGGACAGGGGCCCACAAGAGACCCAGTACTTC.

This clonotype was detected only a few times. CDR3 sequence reads: CASSQSFRDPQETQYF. The CDR3, as DNA: TGTGCCAGCAGCCAAAGTTTCAGGGATCCCCAAGAGACCCAGTACTTC. This sequence joins TRBV14 and TRBJ2-5; possible D gene TRBD1, 5 bases. CDR3 size: 16 residues. Deletions cut 2 bases from V and 1 base from J, with 14 bases between. CDR1 and CDR2 from the germline V gene are SGHDN and FVKESK.

This clonotype has only a few counts. The V call is TRBV5-1, the J call TRBJ2-7; 13 bases match TRBD2. Germline CDR1 is SGHRS and CDR2 is YFSETQ. The CDR3 runs 17 residues. V was clipped by 0 bases and J by 4 bases; unmatched bases: 7. The CDR3 protein is CASSLEILAGGQYEQYF. The CDR3 region has the DNA TGCGCCAGCAGCTTGGAGATACTAGCGGGAGGGCAATACGAGCAGTACTTC.

This clonotype was observed at least ten times. The gene calls are TRBV9 and TRBJ2-3; TRBD2 matches at 8 bases. This CDR3 contains 16 residues. CDR1 and CDR2 (germline): SGDLS, YYNGEE. J was trimmed by 2 bases and V by 0 bases; bases with no gene match: 5. CDR3 sequence reads: CASSVGSGGNTDTQYF. CDR3 coding DNA: TGTGCCAGCAGCGTAGGGAGCGGGGGTAACACAGATACGCAGTATTTT.

This clonotype was found a few times. CDR3 nucleotide sequence: TGTGCCAGCAGTTTATGGCTCAGTAACTATGGCTACACCTTC. Amino acid sequence: CASSLWLSNYGYTF. This chain joins TRBV12-3 or TRBV12-4 and TRBJ1-2; D gene ambiguous. Trimming stripped 2 bases from V and 1 base from J, with 8 bases between. CDR3 length: 14 residues.

This clonotype has just a few counts. The V call is TRBV20-1, the J call TRBJ2-2, with D unresolved. Germline assignment: CDR1 DFQATT and CDR2 SNEGSKA (reference sequence). The length of the CDR3 is 13 residues. Trimming pared 7 bases from V and 2 bases from J, leaving 11 bases between. In DNA, the CDR3 is TGCAGTGTTTTTACAGCCAACACCGGGGAGCTGTTTTTT. Translated, it gives CSVFTANTGELFF.

This chain uses TRBV4-1 with TRBJ2-5, with a possible D match to TRBD2 (5 bases). This CDR3 comprises 15 residues. Deletions cut 0 bases from V and 5 bases from J, with 13 bases between. CDR1 MGHRA and CDR2 YSYEKL come from the germline V gene. CDR3 in DNA: TGCGCCAGCAGCCAAGATTCTAGCCCGGATGAGACCCAGTACTTC. Translation gives CASSQDSSPDETQYF.

This clonotype turned up a few times. The V and J genes are TRBV19 and TRBJ1-1, with no clear D. CDR1 LNHDA and CDR2 SQIVND come from the germline V gene (reference sequence). With 3 bases removed from V and 6 bases from J, the gap between germline ends came to 17 bases. This CDR3 is 15 amino acids long. The CDR3 protein is CASSIREPKAPEAFF. The CDR3 DNA reads as TGTGCCAGTAGTATTAGGGAACCGAAGGCCCCTGAAGCTTTCTTT.

This clonotype was seen a few times. The chain uses TRBV4-1 and TRBJ2-1, with TRBD1 matching over 8 bases. Trimming removed 2 bases from V and 13 bases from J; junction bases left unmatched: 4. Germline CDR1 and CDR2: MGHRA and YSYEKL. CDR3 length: 12 residues. The CDR3 sequence: CASSQRTGGQFF. Here the CDR3 DNA reads TGCGCCAGCAGCCAACGAACAGGGGGTCAGTTCTTC.

This clonotype appeared a few times. This chain joins TRBV5-1 and TRBJ2-6; 7 bases are a match to TRBD1. V was clipped by 3 bases and J by 3 bases; unmatched bases: 9. The CDR3 totals 17 residues. Germline CDR1 and CDR2: SGHRS and YFSETQ. The CDR3 is CASSSDRDLNGANVLTF. Written as DNA, the CDR3 is TGCGCCAGCAGCTCCGACAGGGACCTCAATGGGGCCAACGTCCTGACTTTC.

This clonotype has a handful of counts. The chain couples TRBV9 to TRBJ2-1; D gene ambiguous. Deletions cut 3 bases from V and 0 bases from J, with 10 bases between. The CDR3 contains 15 residues. Germline CDR1 SGDLS, CDR2 YYNGEE. The CDR3 sequence is CASSARLDSYNEQFF. CDR3 sequence (DNA): TGTGCCAGCAGCGCGCGACTGGACTCCTACAATGAGCAGTTCTTC.

On this clonotype itself: At one of its ends the junction is not consistent with the germline gene, which may arise from a read error. The rearrangement uses TRBV7-6 and TRBJ2-3, with unresolved D. Germline assignment: CDR1 SGHVS and CDR2 FNYEAQ. The CDR3 sequence is 13 residues long. The CDR3 sequence: CVSSLTFTDTQYF. The CDR3 bases are TGTGTCAGCAGCCTTACCTTTACAGATACGCAGTATTTT.

In this sample, this clonotype turned up a few times. This sequence joins TRBV12-5 and TRBJ1-4; D not certain. V lost 3 bases to trimming and J lost 5 bases, with 4 bases between them. Germline values: CDR1 LGHNT, CDR2 FRNRAP. This CDR3 is built from 12 residues. CDR3 DNA sequence: TGTGCTAGTGGTTTCGGGAATGAAAAACTGTTTTTT. Translation: CASGFGNEKLFF.

The V and J genes are TRBV6-5 and TRBJ2-1; D might be TRBD1 (5 bases). CDR3 size: 15 residues. Germline V gene lookup returns CDR1 MNHEY and CDR2 SVGAGI. V lost 0 bases to trimming and J lost 2 bases, with 8 bases between them. In DNA form, the CDR3 reads TGTGCCAGCAGTTACTCGGCCAGGGCCTACAATGAGCAGTTCTTC. This codes for CASSYSARAYNEQFF.

The table lists this clonotype with a few counts. The chain uses TRBV20-1 and TRBJ1-5, with unresolved D. CDR3 size: 12 residues. Trimming took off 3 bases at V and 4 bases at J, with 7 bases between the two ends. CDR1 DFQATT and CDR2 SNEGSKA come from the germline V gene (reference sequence). CDR3 protein: CSASRRNQPQHF. Written as DNA, the CDR3 is TGCAGTGCTAGTCGCAGGAATCAGCCCCAGCATTTT.

This clonotype appeared a few times. The chain uses TRBV5-6 and TRBJ2-3; D is uncertain. V dropped 2 bases and J dropped 2 bases, with 12 bases sitting between them. Germline V lookup: CDR1 SGHDT, CDR2 YYEEEE. The CDR3 runs 15 residues. CDR3 loop: CASSFIGRNTDTQYF. The CDR3 DNA follows: TGTGCCAGCAGCTTTATAGGTAGAAACACAGATACGCAGTATTTT.

This clonotype has ten or more counts. V and J are TRBV10-3 and TRBJ2-3; 7 positions match TRBD2. The CDR3 extends over 13 amino acids. V trimming: 6 bases; J trimming: 3 bases; junction bases outside the gene matches: 3. CDR1 is ENHRY, CDR2 SYGVKD, per germline. The CDR3: CAIRGGRTDTQYF. As DNA, the CDR3 is TGTGCCATCAGGGGAGGGCGGACAGATACGCAGTATTTT.

The genes are TRBV20-1 and TRBJ2-7, with 7 bases fitting TRBD1. Germline CDR1 reads DFQATT; CDR2 reads SNEGSKA (reference sequence). The CDR3 contains 16 residues. The J segment lost 6 bases and the V segment lost 0 bases, leaving 14 bases of the junction unmatched. CDR3 bases: TGCAGTGCTAGAGAAGGAAGACAGGGACCACAGGGCGAGCAGTACTTC. Protein product: CSAREGRQGPQGEQYF.

This clonotype occurred a few times. V gene TRBV29-1 combines with J gene TRBJ2-3; 11 bases align to TRBD2. Germline V gene data show CDR1 as SQVTM and CDR2 as ANQGSEA. Unmatched junction bases numbered 7, after V lost 5 bases and J lost 0 bases. The CDR3 is 16 residues long. The CDR3 loop reads CSVFLGLAGSTDTQYF. Written as DNA, the CDR3 is TGCAGCGTTTTCCTCGGACTAGCGGGCAGCACAGATACGCAGTATTTT.

This clonotype was observed many times. The DNA of the CDR3 is TGCAGCGTCCTACGAGACAATACTCAAGAGACCCAGTACTTC. This codes for CSVLRDNTQETQYF. The rearrangement uses TRBV29-1 and TRBJ2-5; the D is unclear. The germline gives CDR1 SQVTM, CDR2 ANQGSEA. Trimming pared 6 bases from V and 2 bases from J, leaving 16 bases between. CDR3 size: 14 residues.

This rearrangement joins TRBV20-1 to TRBJ2-7; tentatively, D is TRBD2 (7 bases). V was cut by 3 bases and J by 5 bases, with 20 bases left in between. CDR1 and CDR2 from the germline V gene are DFQATT and SNEGSKA (reference sequence). CDR3 length equals 15 residues. CDR3 amino acids: CSAREGGRASDEQYF. In nucleotides, the CDR3 is TGCAGTGCTAGGGAGGGGGGGAGGGCCAGCGACGAGCAGTACTTC.

This clonotype was detected ten times or more. DNA of the CDR3: TGCAGTGCTAGTAATCCCCCAGGGTTTTACCATGGCTACACCTTC. Its translation: CSASNPPGFYHGYTF. This rearrangement joins TRBV20-1 to TRBJ1-2; D perhaps matches TRBD1 (5 bases). CDR1 DFQATT and CDR2 SNEGSKA come from the germline V gene (reference sequence). V lost 3 bases and J lost 6, with 20 bases in between. This CDR3 is built from 15 residues.

This sequence joins TRBV19 and TRBJ1-5; D gene ambiguous. Germline loops: CDR1 LNHDA, CDR2 SQIVND (reference sequence). The CDR3 has 14 amino acids. Trimming pared 5 bases from V and 0 bases from J, leaving 8 bases between. The CDR3 sequence is CASSWGRSNQPQHF. CDR3 DNA: TGTGCCAGTAGTTGGGGTCGTAGCAATCAGCCCCAGCATTTT.

The table lists this clonotype with a few counts. The chain links TRBV7-9 to TRBJ1-2; 10 nucleotides match TRBD1. Germline trimming cut 2 bases from V and 8 bases from J; bases unmatched to any gene: 11. CDR1 is SEHNR, CDR2 FQNEAQ, per germline (reference sequence). The CDR3 is 16 amino acids. CDR3 protein: CASSLTQTGGAGGYTF. In DNA, the CDR3 is TGTGCCAGCAGCTTAACCCAGACAGGGGGCGCAGGAGGCTACACCTTC.

V usage is TRBV5-1 and J usage is TRBJ2-7; no clear D. Trimming cost V 4 bases and J 2 bases, with 10 bases left between them. Germline V gene data show CDR1 as SGHRS and CDR2 as YFSETQ. CDR3 length equals 13 residues. The CDR3 DNA reads as TGCGCCAGCAGCGGGCTACTTGCCTACGAGCAGTACTTC. This gives the protein CASSGLLAYEQYF.

In nucleotides, the CDR3 is TGTGCCAGCAGCTTAGTTTGGCGGGTCCGGACCGGGGAGCTGTTTTTT. As protein: CASSLVWRVRTGELFF. J is TRBJ2-2 and V is TRBV7-2, with TRBD2 as a possible D gene (5 bases). Germline loops: CDR1 SGHTA, CDR2 FQGNSA. CDR3 length: 16 amino acids. V dropped 1 base and J dropped 5 bases, with 14 bases sitting between them.

This clonotype was seen repeatedly, ten times or more. The rearrangement joins TRBV24-1 to TRBJ2-2; possibly TRBD1 or TRBD2 for D (6 bases each). The CDR3 is made up of 16 amino acids. Deletions cut 3 bases from V and 0 bases from J, with 10 bases between. Per the germline V gene, CDR1 is KGHDR and CDR2 is SFDVKD. CDR3 protein: CATSDGGQTNTGELFF. The CDR3 bases are TGTGCCACCAGTGATGGGGGGCAGACGAACACCGGGGAGCTGTTTTTT.

This chain connects TRBV12-3 or TRBV12-4 to TRBJ2-3; D is unresolved. There are 13 residues in the CDR3. The V gene lost 3 bases and the J gene lost 10 bases, with 14 bases spanning the gap. CDR3 residues: CASSFIGVEAQYF. CDR3 coding DNA: TGTGCCAGCAGTTTCATTGGGGTCGAAGCGCAGTATTTT.

This clonotype appeared a few times. The CDR3 protein is CAISGGQGSTEAFF. The CDR3, as DNA: TGTGCCATCAGTGGGGGACAGGGCTCAACTGAAGCTTTCTTT. The genes are TRBV10-3 and TRBJ1-1; TRBD1 matches at 9 bases. The CDR3 has 14 residues. CDR1 is ENHRY, CDR2 SYGVKD, per germline. Unmatched junction bases numbered 5, after V lost 4 bases and J lost 5 bases.